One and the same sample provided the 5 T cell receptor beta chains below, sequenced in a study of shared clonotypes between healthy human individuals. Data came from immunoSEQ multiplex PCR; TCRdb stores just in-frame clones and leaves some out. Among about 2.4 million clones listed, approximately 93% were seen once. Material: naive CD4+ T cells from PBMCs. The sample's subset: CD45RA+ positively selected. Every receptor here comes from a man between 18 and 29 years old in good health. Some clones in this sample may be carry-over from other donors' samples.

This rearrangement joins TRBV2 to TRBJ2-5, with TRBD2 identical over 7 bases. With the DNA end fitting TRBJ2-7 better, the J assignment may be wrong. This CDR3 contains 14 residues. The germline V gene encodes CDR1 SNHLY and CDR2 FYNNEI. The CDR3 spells CASSLAEGSYEQYF. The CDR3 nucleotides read TGTGCCAGCAGTCTAGCGGAAGGGTCCTACGAGCAGTACTTC.

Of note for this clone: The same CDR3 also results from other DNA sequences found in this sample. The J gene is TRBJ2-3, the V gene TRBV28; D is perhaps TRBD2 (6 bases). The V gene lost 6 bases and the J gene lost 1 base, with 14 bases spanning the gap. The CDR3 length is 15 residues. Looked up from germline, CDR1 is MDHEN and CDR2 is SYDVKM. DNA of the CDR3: TGTGCCAGCAGCCTGGCGGGACTCCGCACAGATACGCAGTATTTT. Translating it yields CASSLAGLRTDTQYF.

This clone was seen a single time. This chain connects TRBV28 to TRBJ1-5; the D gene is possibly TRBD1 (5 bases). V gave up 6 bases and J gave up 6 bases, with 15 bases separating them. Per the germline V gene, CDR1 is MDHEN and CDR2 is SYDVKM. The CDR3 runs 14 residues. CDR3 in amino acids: CASSQERRGQPQHF. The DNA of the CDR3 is TGTGCCAGCAGCCAGGAACGAAGGGGTCAGCCCCAGCATTTT.

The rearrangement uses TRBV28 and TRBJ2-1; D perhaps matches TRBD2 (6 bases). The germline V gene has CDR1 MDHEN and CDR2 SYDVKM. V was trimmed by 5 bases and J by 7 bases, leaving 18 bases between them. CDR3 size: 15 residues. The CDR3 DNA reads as TGTGCCAGCAGTCTCTTAGGGACTGGTCGGAATGAGCAGTTCTTC. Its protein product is CASSLLGTGRNEQFF.

CDR3 nucleotides: TGTGCCAGCAGTTCTCGGACGGCCAAAGGGCAGCCCCAGCATTTT. It encodes CASSSRTAKGQPQHF. V is TRBV6-5 and J is TRBJ1-5; D unresolved. The germline V gene has CDR1 MNHEY and CDR2 SVGAGI. V was clipped by 4 bases and J by 7 bases, with 17 bases between them. CDR3 size: 15 residues.